The 14 T cell receptor beta chains reported below all come from one sample, sequenced in a study of T cell responses to AZD1222 COVID-19 vaccine. Sequencing was performed with immunoSEQ multiplex PCR; in TCRdb, only in-frame clones are kept and a portion is missing. Among some 140,000 clones, roughly nine tenths were seen once, and the ten largest hold around 18%. Here the sequenced sample was peripheral blood, taken on day 0 of AZD1222 vaccination. These receptors originate from an adult in good health.

The chain is built from TRBV30 and TRBJ1-4; 7 positions match TRBD1. The junction had 9 bases not matched to a gene; V was cut back by 0 bases and J by 8 bases. The CDR3 consists of 15 residues. Germline lookup yields CDR1 GTSNPN and CDR2 SVGIG (reference sequence). CDR3 nucleotides: TGTGCCTGGAGTGTCCCCAGGGGGTATGCCGAAAAACTGTTTTTT. Translation gives CAWSVPRGYAEKLFF.

The chain joins TRBV3-1 (or the pseudogene TRBV3-2) to TRBJ2-3; 8 nucleotides match TRBD2. Germline CDR1 is LGHDT and CDR2 is YNNKEL (reference sequence). The CDR3 loop spans 15 amino acids. The V segment lost 4 bases and the J segment 4 bases; nucleotides outside the gene matches: 7. The CDR3 spells CASSLGPAGADTQYF. CDR3 DNA: TGTGCCAGCAGCCTCGGACCAGCGGGGGCAGATACGCAGTATTTT.

This rearrangement joins TRBV19 to TRBJ2-2, with D perhaps matching TRBD2 (5 bases). This CDR3 is built from 12 residues. Germline CDR1 is LNHDA and CDR2 is SQIVND (reference sequence). V was pared by 8 bases and J by 5 bases, with 9 bases between. The DNA of the CDR3 is TGTGCCAGTTTCCCGGGAACCGGGGAGCTGTTTTTT. Translated: CASFPGTGELFF.

The CDR3 coding sequence is TGCGCCAGCAGCTTGGATCTTAGCTATGGCTACACCTTC. Amino acids: CASSLDLSYGYTF. This chain links TRBV5-1 with TRBJ1-2; no reliable D call. CDR3 size: 13 residues. Germline V gives CDR1 SGHRS, CDR2 YFSETQ. V lost 0 bases and J 4 bases, leaving 7 bases between the germline ends.

The chain is built from TRBV18 and TRBJ2-7, with 8 nucleotides matching TRBD1. From germline, CDR1 is KGHSH and CDR2 LQKENI. J was trimmed by 2 bases and V by 0 bases; bases with no gene match: 6. The CDR3 runs 16 residues. CDR3: CASSPPSGQGTYEQYF. The CDR3 nucleotides are TGTGCCAGCTCACCACCTTCAGGACAGGGTACCTACGAGCAGTACTTC.

The J gene is TRBJ1-6, the V gene TRBV7-2; a weak D match, TRBD1 (5 bases). The CDR3 contains 17 residues. V dropped 0 bases and J dropped 7 bases, with 16 bases sitting between them. Per germline, CDR1 SGHTA and CDR2 FQGNSA. CDR3 nucleotide sequence: TGTGCCAGCAGCTTAGCCCCAAGGCCCCGGGGGAATTCACCCCTCCACTTT. This encodes CASSLAPRPRGNSPLHF.

This rearrangement joins TRBV7-3 to TRBJ1-3, with D possibly TRBD1 on 5 matching bases. Looked up from germline, CDR1 is SGHTA and CDR2 is FQGTGA. The ends were cut back, 2 bases at V and 8 bases at J, with 13 bases in the middle. The CDR3 covers 14 residues. DNA of the CDR3: TGTGCCAGCAGCTTAGGACTCCGGGGGGACACCATATATTTT. Its protein is CASSLGLRGDTIYF. Together with reference TRBV7-3 and TRBJ1-3, the CDR3 gives the full variable domain: GAGVSQTPSNKVTEKGKYVELRCDPISGHTALYWYRQSLGQGPEFLIYFQGTGAADDSGLPNDRFFAVRPEGSVSTLKIQRTERGDSAVYLCASSLGLRGDTIYFGEGSWLTVV.

The chain couples TRBV7-5 to TRBJ1-5; no check of the table's D call, TRBD1, against the DNA was made. TRBV7-5 is a pseudogene segment. The CDR3 totals 18 residues. The DNA for the CDR3 is TGTGCCAGAAGCTTCATAAATAAAGGGACAGAAGAAAATCAGCCCCAGCATTTT. Translating gives CARSFINKGTEENQPQHF.

J is TRBJ2-2 and V is TRBV19; tentative D call: TRBD2 (6 bases). The CDR3 has 14 amino acids. Trimming removed 8 bases from V and 3 bases from J, with 13 bases in between. The germline gives CDR1 LNHDA, CDR2 SQIVND (reference sequence). The CDR3 loop is CASVPGAYTGELFF. The CDR3 DNA follows: TGTGCCAGTGTTCCGGGAGCCTACACCGGGGAGCTGTTTTTT.

The genes are TRBV6-2 or TRBV6-3 and TRBJ1-1; 7 bases fit TRBD1. The germline V gene has CDR1 MNHEY and CDR2 SVGEGT. The CDR3 consists of 13 residues. V lost 2 bases and J lost 6; bases outside the gene matches: 3. CDR3 bases: TGTGCCAGCAGTTACAGGGGGCTGCCTGAAGCTTTCTTT. Translating it yields CASSYRGLPEAFF.

This chain uses TRBV7-9 with TRBJ1-2; 8 bases fit TRBD1. The length of the CDR3 is 14 residues. After removal of 2 bases from V and 3 bases from J, the junction contained 2 bases not matched to a gene. CDR1 is SEHNR and CDR2 is FQNEAQ in the germline V gene (reference sequence). CDR3 residues: CASSLQGAHYGYTF. The CDR3 DNA reads TGTGCCAGCAGCTTACAGGGGGCCCACTATGGCTACACCTTC.

CDR3 DNA: TGTGCCAGCAGCCAAGGAGGTAGCTCCTACAATGAGCAGTTCTTC. It codes for CASSQGGSSYNEQFF. The chain employs TRBV4-2 and TRBJ2-1; D gene ambiguous. Trimming removed 1 base from V and 0 bases from J, with 7 bases in between. Germline assignment: CDR1 LGHNA and CDR2 YNFKEQ. This CDR3 region has 15 residues.

CDR3 DNA: TGTGCCAGCAGCTTGGGGCTCTGGGCGGGTAGCGATGAGCAGTTCTTC. Translating gives CASSLGLWAGSDEQFF. The gene calls are TRBV5-6 and TRBJ2-1, with D maybe TRBD2 (5 bases). The CDR3 contains 16 residues. Looked up from germline, CDR1 is SGHDT and CDR2 is YYEEEE. V was trimmed by 0 bases and J by 8 bases, leaving 18 bases between them.

This chain connects TRBV5-1 to TRBJ1-2, with D hard to call. This CDR3 contains 13 residues. Trimming took off 7 bases at V and 2 bases at J, with 12 bases between the two ends. Germline V gene sequence: CDR1 SGHRS, CDR2 YFSETQ. The CDR3 reads CASGVEGNYGYTF. CDR3 bases: TGCGCCAGCGGGGTGGAAGGGAACTATGGCTACACCTTC.